What follows describes a single T cell receptor (beta chain). Its antigen is not identified. This CDR3 comprises 13 residues. V was trimmed by 4 bases and J by 1 base, leaving 7 bases between them. Germline V gene data show CDR1 as MGHRA and CDR2 as YSYEKL. The data originate from a study of T cell responses to AZD1222 COVID-19 vaccine. The overall study: Pooling of second doses given at about 4 or about 12 weeks was done.

Study observations and caveats: Clonal diversity was possibly underestimated; the donors were predominantly white British and more often female. Following two doses of AZD1222, Spike-specific TCR breadth and depth rose.

TCRdb's copy holds only in-frame clones and misses some; the assay was immunoSEQ multiplex PCR. The sample has 95,000 to 100,000 clones, about nine tenths seen once. The clonotype comes from an adult in good health. This sequence joins TRBV4-1 and TRBJ1-1; no firm D call. The starting material was peripheral blood, obtained on day 0 of AZD1222 vaccination. In DNA form, the CDR3 reads TGCGCCAGCAGCCGAACAGCGAACACTGAAGCTTTCTTT. It yields the protein CASSRTANTEAFF.